These 30 T cell receptor beta chains share one sample of origin, sequenced in a study of T cells in women clearing cervical HPV infection. TCRdb keeps only in-frame clones here, not all; method: immunoSEQ multiplex PCR. This sample's table reports approximately 28,000 clones. The sample comprised blood buffy coat. These receptors all come from a woman between 18 and 70 years old with a cervical HPV16 infection that either progressed to CIN3+ or cleared (not recorded which).

Comments on this clone: Sequencing ends 3 residues short of the CDR3 end; the germline J gene provides the rest. The genes are TRBV7-2 and TRBJ2-1; D is ambiguous. Germline V gene sequence: CDR1 SGHTA, CDR2 FQGNSA. The CDR3 has 13 residues. The V end lost 2 bases, the J end lost 5 bases, and 7 bases lay between the germline ends. The CDR3 bases that were read are TGTGCCAGCAGCTTATCTCGGGACAATGAG. Translation gives CASSLSRDNE. The whole CDR3 protein is CASSLSRDNEQFF.

Details on this clone: The read terminates 3 residues before the CDR3 end, so the remaining end is supplied by the germline J gene. V gene TRBV7-9 combines with J gene TRBJ2-1; 12 nucleotides align to TRBD1. The germline gives CDR1 SEHNR, CDR2 FQNEAQ (reference sequence). The CDR3 loop spans 15 amino acids. The ends lost 3 bases at V and 8 bases at J; junction bases unmatched: 5. The CDR3 region is CASSFPGQGAHEQFF. CDR3 DNA, as far as it was read: TGTGCCAGCAGCTTTCCGGGACAGGGGGCTCATGAG. Looking up the rest from reference TRBV7-9 and TRBJ2-1 gives the full variable domain: DTGVSQNPRHKITKRGQNVTFRCDPISEHNRLYWYRQTLGQGPEFLTYFQNEAQLEKSRLLSDRFSAERPKGSFSTLEIQRTEQGDSAMYLCASSFPGQGAHEQFFGPGTRLTVL.

A note on this clone: The read falls 3 residues short of the CDR3 end, and the missing part is taken from the germline J gene. V usage is TRBV20-1 and J usage is TRBJ2-7, with 8 bases that match TRBD2. The V segment lost 3 bases and the J segment 5 bases; nucleotides outside the gene matches: 9. Germline-derived CDR1 and CDR2 are DFQATT and SNEGSKA (reference sequence). The CDR3 is 14 residues long. The CDR3 bases that were read are TGCAGTGCTAGCCTTTTAGCGGGGTTACACGAG. This translates into CSASLLAGLHE. The entire CDR3 sequence reads CSASLLAGLHEQYF.

Note on this clone: Read data end 3 residues before the CDR3 end; the end is taken from the germline J gene. The rearrangement links TRBV20-1 to TRBJ1-1; 7 bases line up with TRBD1. This CDR3 is 13 amino acids long. The trim removed 3 bases at V and 5 bases at J, leaving 6 bases unmatched. CDR1 DFQATT and CDR2 SNEGSKA come from the germline V gene (reference sequence). The sequenced part of the CDR3 DNA is TGCAGTGCTAGCCCCAGGGGGGAAACTGAA. It is translated as CSASPRGETE. The full-length CDR3 reads as CSASPRGETEAFF.

Turning to this clone: The CDR3 is cut off 3 residues early in the read; its end comes from the germline J gene. The chain uses TRBV15 and TRBJ2-5; TRBD1 aligns across 8 bases. V shed 5 bases, J shed 4 bases, and the junction held 3 bases outside the gene matches. This CDR3 spans 13 amino acids. CDR1 and CDR2 (germline): LNHNV, YYDKDF (reference sequence). The part of the CDR3 DNA that was read is TGTGCCACCAGCTTAACAGGGGGAGAGACC. Encoded protein: CATSLTGGET. The complete CDR3 sequence is CATSLTGGETQYF.

On this clone: The sequenced fragment ends 3 residues before the CDR3 boundary, so the rest is inferred from the germline J gene. The chain couples TRBV5-6 to TRBJ2-1, with D possibly TRBD2 on 5 matching bases. Germline CDR1 reads SGHDT; CDR2 reads YYEEEE. Trimming stripped 0 bases from V and 9 bases from J, with 16 bases between. The CDR3 sequence is 15 residues long. The sequenced part of the CDR3 DNA is TGTGCCAGCAGCTTGGTATGGCTCTACCGGGGTGAG. Protein product: CASSLVWLYRGE. The full CDR3 protein is CASSLVWLYRGEQFF.

As for this clone: The read finishes 3 residues shy of the CDR3 end, and the germline J gene is used to complete it. The chain couples TRBV23-1 to TRBJ1-1; TRBD1 is a possible D gene (5 bases). TRBV23-1 is annotated as an ORF whose role is uncertain. The CDR3 extends over 15 amino acids. V lost 0 bases and J lost 6, with 14 bases in between. The CDR3 protein is CASSQSRQGLAEAFF. Partial CDR3 DNA: TGCGCCAGCAGTCAATCGAGGCAGGGTTTAGCTGAA.

The CDR3 region is CASSIRGLRQETQYF. The sequenced part of the CDR3 DNA is TGTGCCAGTAGTATTCGGGGGTTACGGCAAGAGACC. This chain uses TRBV19 with TRBJ2-5, with a possible D match to TRBD2 (6 bases). Read sequence stops 3 residues before the CDR3 end, and the germline J gene provides the missing end. Trimming stripped 3 bases from V and 2 bases from J, with 13 bases between. The V gene's germline CDR1 is LNHDA and CDR2 SQIVND (reference sequence). This CDR3 comprises 15 residues.

Comments on this clone: The sequenced fragment ends 3 residues before the CDR3 boundary, so the rest is inferred from the germline J gene. The rearrangement uses TRBV7-2 and TRBJ1-6, with D uncertain. The CDR3 is 14 residues long. The germline V gene encodes CDR1 SGHTA and CDR2 FQGNSA. Trimming cost V 5 bases and J 8 bases, with 13 bases left between them. CDR3 bases read: TGTGCCAGCAGCCTACGCGGCCTTCATTCACCC. Protein product: CASSLRGLHSP. The whole CDR3 reads CASSLRGLHSPLHF.

As to this clone: The read finishes 3 residues shy of the CDR3 end, and the germline J gene is used to complete it. The chain has TRBV2 and TRBJ1-6, with D tentatively TRBD1 (5 bases). This CDR3 has 12 residues. From germline, CDR1 is SNHLY and CDR2 FYNNEI. The CDR3 spells CASSEVEGPLHF. The CDR3 bases that were read are TGTGCCAGCAGTGAGGTCGAGGGGCCC.

As to this clone: The CDR3 end falls 3 residues outside the read, so it is completed with the germline J gene. V and J are TRBV18 and TRBJ2-7, with D possibly being TRBD1 (5 bases). V lost 3 bases to trimming and J lost 0 bases, with 9 bases between them. CDR3 length: 14 amino acids. CDR1 and CDR2 (germline): KGHSH, LQKENI. CDR3 amino acids: CASSPGLSSYEQYF. The CDR3 DNA, read in part, is TGTGCCAGCTCACCGGGGCTCAGCTCCTACGAG. The complete variable domain, with remaining parts taken from reference TRBV18 and TRBJ2-7, reads NAGVMQNPRHLVRRRGQEARLRCSPMKGHSHVYWYRQLPEEGLKFMVYLQKENIIDESGMPKERFSAEFPKEGPSILRIQQVVRGDSAAYFCASSPGLSSYEQYFGPGTRLTVT.

Comments on this clone: Read sequence stops 3 residues before the CDR3 end, and the germline J gene provides the missing end. The chain is built from TRBV18 and TRBJ1-5; 7 bases align to TRBD1. V shed 3 bases and J 5 bases; nucleotides not matched to a gene: 1. The CDR3 spans 13 residues. Germline values: CDR1 KGHSH, CDR2 LQKENI. CDR3: CASSPDRDQPQHF. The DNA read from the CDR3 is TGTGCCAGCTCACCTGACAGGGATCAGCCC.

A remark on this clone: The CDR3 end falls 3 residues outside the read, so it is completed with the germline J gene. The J gene is TRBJ1-1, the V gene TRBV29-1; no clear D gene. Trimming shortened V by 3 bases and J by 1 base, and 3 bases separated the two germline ends. Looked up from germline, CDR1 is SQVTM and CDR2 is ANQGSEA. The CDR3 covers 11 residues. CDR3 region: CSVDRNTEAFF. Incomplete CDR3 DNA: TGCAGCGTTGATAGGAACACTGAA.

Notes on this clone: The read stops 3 residues short of the end of the CDR3; the missing end is completed from the germline J gene. The chain is built from TRBV10-3 and TRBJ2-7; D possibly uses TRBD1 or TRBD2 (7 bases each). Germline CDR1 and CDR2: ENHRY and SYGVKD. Between the trimmed V and J ends, which lost 7 bases and 6 bases, there was a span of 16 bases. The CDR3 totals 13 residues. CDR3 bases read: TGTGCCATCACCAAAGACAGGGAGGGCGAG. It is translated as CAITKDREGE. The whole CDR3 region reads CAITKDREGEQYF.

With respect to this clone: Read data end 3 residues before the CDR3 end; the end is taken from the germline J gene. The gene calls are TRBV20-1 and TRBJ2-3; D is unresolved. Germline V gene data show CDR1 as DFQATT and CDR2 as SNEGSKA (reference sequence). Trimming shortened V by 3 bases and J by 4 bases, and 5 bases separated the two germline ends. This CDR3 is built from 11 residues. The CDR3 reads CSASSADTQYF. The CDR3 DNA, read in part, is TGCAGTGCTAGTTCTGCAGATACG.

With respect to this clone: The read stops 3 residues short of the end of the CDR3; the missing end is completed from the germline J gene. The chain uses TRBV27 and TRBJ2-7; 8 nucleotides line up with TRBD1. The V gene's germline CDR1 is MNHEY and CDR2 SMNVEV (reference sequence). This CDR3 is 15 amino acids long. The trim removed 5 bases at V and 2 bases at J, leaving 8 bases unmatched. The covered CDR3 bases are TGTGCCAGCAGTCAGTCCCGGGACAGGACCTACGAG. Its translation is CASSQSRDRTYE. The full CDR3 sequence reads CASSQSRDRTYEQYF.

A note on this clone: The read ends 3 residues shy of where the CDR3 ends; the end is completed using the germline J gene. This rearrangement joins TRBV7-8 to TRBJ1-5; D uncertain. Trimming left V 5 bases short and J 3 bases short, with 14 bases between. Germline-derived CDR1 and CDR2 are SGHVS and FQNEAQ. The CDR3 is 15 residues long. CDR3 bases read: TGTGCCAGCAGCCCCGGCGGCTACCCCAATCAGCCC. This sequence encodes CASSPGGYPNQP. The whole CDR3 sequence is CASSPGGYPNQPQHF. The variable domain in full, with the rest retrieved from reference TRBV7-8 and TRBJ1-5, is GAGVSQSPRYKVAKRGQDVALRCDPISGHVSLFWYQQALGQGPEFLTYFQNEAQLDKSGLPSDRFFAERPEGSVSTLKIQRTQQEDSAVYLCASSPGGYPNQPQHFGDGTRLSIL.

Concerning this clone: The CDR3 extends 3 residues past the end of the read, so its final part is completed from the germline J gene. The chain is built from TRBV7-2 and TRBJ1-2; the D gene is possibly TRBD1 (5 bases). This CDR3 is built from 13 residues. From germline, CDR1 is SGHTA and CDR2 FQGNSA. Trimming stripped 0 bases from V and 6 bases from J, with 8 bases between. CDR3 DNA, as far as it was read: TGTGCCAGCAGCTTAGCACCAGGGAATGGC. Its protein is CASSLAPGNG. The full CDR3 reads CASSLAPGNGYTF. Full variable domain (remainder filled in from reference TRBV7-2 and TRBJ1-2): GAGVSQSPSNKVTEKGKDVELRCDPISGHTALYWYRQSLGQGLEFLIYFQGNSAPDKSGLPSDRFSAERTGGSVSTLTIQRTQQEDSAVYLCASSLAPGNGYTFGSGTRLTVV.

Details on this clone: The read ends 3 residues early relative to the CDR3; the germline J gene fills the gap. The V gene is TRBV5-6, the J gene TRBJ1-5; weak D call: TRBD1 (5 bases). V lost 0 bases and J lost 6, with 10 bases in between. Germline lookup yields CDR1 SGHDT and CDR2 YYEEEE. CDR3 length: 14 residues. CDR3 in amino acids: CASSLGRGAQPQHF. The CDR3 bases that were read are TGTGCCAGCAGCTTGGGTAGGGGAGCTCAGCCC. Full variable domain (rest looked up from reference TRBV5-6 and TRBJ1-5): DAGVTQSPTHLIKTRGQQVTLRCSPKSGHDTVSWYQQALGQGPQFIFQYYEEEERQRGNFPDRFSGHQFPNYSSELNVNALLLGDSALYLCASSLGRGAQPQHFGDGTRLSIL.

As for this clone: The read comes to an end 3 residues before the CDR3 does, leaving the germline J gene to fill in the end. V gene TRBV7-2 combines with J gene TRBJ2-5; possibly TRBD2 for D (6 bases). Trimming pared 4 bases from V and 2 bases from J, leaving 8 bases between. CDR3 size: 13 residues. The germline gives CDR1 SGHTA, CDR2 FQGNSA. CDR3 DNA (partial): TGTGCCAGCAGCTCGGGACTTCAAGAGACC. It codes for CASSSGLQET. The full CDR3 sequence reads CASSSGLQETQYF.

Note on this clone: The read gets to within 3 residues of the CDR3 end, and the germline J gene fills in the rest. V gene TRBV10-3 combines with J gene TRBJ2-3; 11 bases are a match to TRBD2. V was clipped by 2 bases and J by 0 bases; unmatched bases: 4. CDR1 and CDR2 from the germline V gene are ENHRY and SYGVKD. This CDR3 has 17 residues. The sequenced CDR3 bases are TGTGCCATCAGTGAGACTTTAGCGGGGGGGAGCACAGATACG. Its translation is CAISETLAGGSTDT. The full CDR3 is CAISETLAGGSTDTQYF.

Concerning this clone: The read comes to an end 3 residues before the CDR3 does, leaving the germline J gene to fill in the end. This rearrangement joins TRBV19 to TRBJ2-3; weak D call: TRBD1 (5 bases). There are 15 residues in the CDR3. The germline gives CDR1 LNHDA, CDR2 SQIVND (reference sequence). V lost 7 bases, J lost 4 bases, and 18 bases lay in between. CDR3 region: CASTIGVLGPDTQYF. The sequenced CDR3 bases are TGTGCCAGTACGATAGGGGTCCTCGGTCCAGATACG.

To note about this clone: The CDR3 is cut off 3 residues early in the read; its end comes from the germline J gene. The chain is built from TRBV18 and TRBJ2-5, with D possibly matching TRBD2 (5 bases). The V end was cut by 8 bases, the J end by 6 bases, with 22 bases between. Germline-derived CDR1 and CDR2 are KGHSH and LQKENI. CDR3 size: 15 residues. The CDR3 bases that were read are TGTGCCAGCCCGCCGGTAGCGTTGAGTGCGAAGACC. Its protein product is CASPPVALSAKT. The whole CDR3 region reads CASPPVALSAKTQYF. Complete variable domain (other parts from reference TRBV18 and TRBJ2-5): NAGVMQNPRHLVRRRGQEARLRCSPMKGHSHVYWYRQLPEEGLKFMVYLQKENIIDESGMPKERFSAEFPKEGPSILRIQQVVRGDSAAYFCASPPVALSAKTQYFGPGTRLLVL.

In regard to this clone: The read ends 3 residues before the CDR3 terminus; that terminus is restored from the germline J gene. This rearrangement joins TRBV20-1 to TRBJ2-5; D remains ambiguous. Germline CDR1 is DFQATT and CDR2 is SNEGSKA (reference sequence). Trimming took 4 bases from V and 4 from J, leaving 7 bases between them. The CDR3 covers 11 residues. CDR3 region: CSAKGVETQYF. The part of the CDR3 DNA that was read is TGCAGTGCTAAAGGTGTAGAGACC.

For this clone: The sequenced fragment ends 3 residues before the CDR3 boundary, so the rest is inferred from the germline J gene. The V and J genes are TRBV7-9 and TRBJ1-2; perhaps TRBD1 as D (6 bases). Germline assignment: CDR1 SEHNR and CDR2 FQNEAQ (reference sequence). The CDR3 spans 15 residues. The CDR3 reads CASSQGQSGARGYTF. Incomplete CDR3 DNA: TGTGCCAGCAGCCAAGGACAGAGTGGCGCAAGGGGA.

Of note for this clone: The read ends 3 residues early relative to the CDR3; the germline J gene fills the gap. The chain couples TRBV30 to TRBJ1-1; maybe TRBD1 (5 bases). Germline lookup yields CDR1 GTSNPN and CDR2 SVGIG (reference sequence). Trimming took off 0 bases at V and 6 bases at J, with 11 bases between the two ends. The CDR3 extends over 13 amino acids. This CDR3 is CAWSVLIGAEAFF. The covered CDR3 bases are TGTGCCTGGAGTGTACTTATAGGGGCTGAA.

On this clone itself: The read terminates 3 residues before the CDR3 end, so the remaining end is supplied by the germline J gene. V usage is TRBV2 and J usage is TRBJ1-2; the D is unclear. Germline CDR1 reads SNHLY; CDR2 reads FYNNEI. The CDR3 consists of 13 residues. V was cut by 2 bases and J by 5 bases, with 9 bases left in between. The CDR3 spells CASSEQAPYGYTF. The covered CDR3 bases are TGTGCCAGCAGTGAACAGGCCCCTTATGGC.

CDR3 region: CASSIEGPGDYGQYF. The DNA read from the CDR3 is TGTGCCAGTAGTATAGAGGGCCCGGGAGACTATGGT. V usage is TRBV19 and J usage is TRBJ2-4; possibly TRBD2 for D (6 bases). The sequenced fragment ends 3 residues before the CDR3 boundary, so the rest is inferred from the germline J gene. This CDR3 contains 15 residues. Looked up from germline, CDR1 is LNHDA and CDR2 is SQIVND (reference sequence).

The part of the CDR3 DNA that was read is TGTGCTAGTGGTTTAGGGGAATATAGCAATCAGCCC. Protein sequence: CASGLGEYSNQP. In full, the CDR3 is CASGLGEYSNQPQHF. The rearrangement uses TRBV12-5 and TRBJ1-5; tentative D call: TRBD1 (5 bases). The read ends 3 residues early relative to the CDR3; the germline J gene fills the gap. The length of the CDR3 is 15 residues. V lost 3 bases, J lost 0 bases, and 9 bases lay in between. Germline V gene lookup returns CDR1 LGHNT and CDR2 FRNRAP.

For this clone: The CDR3 end lies 3 residues beyond the end of the read and is filled in from the germline J gene. The V and J genes are TRBV10-2 and TRBJ1-1, with TRBD1 as a possible D gene (6 bases). The CDR3 length is 13 residues. Germline loops: CDR1 WSHSY, CDR2 SAAADI. The CDR3 is CASTGTPQQEAFF. The part of the CDR3 DNA that was read is TGCGCCAGCACCGGGACACCTCAACAAGAA.